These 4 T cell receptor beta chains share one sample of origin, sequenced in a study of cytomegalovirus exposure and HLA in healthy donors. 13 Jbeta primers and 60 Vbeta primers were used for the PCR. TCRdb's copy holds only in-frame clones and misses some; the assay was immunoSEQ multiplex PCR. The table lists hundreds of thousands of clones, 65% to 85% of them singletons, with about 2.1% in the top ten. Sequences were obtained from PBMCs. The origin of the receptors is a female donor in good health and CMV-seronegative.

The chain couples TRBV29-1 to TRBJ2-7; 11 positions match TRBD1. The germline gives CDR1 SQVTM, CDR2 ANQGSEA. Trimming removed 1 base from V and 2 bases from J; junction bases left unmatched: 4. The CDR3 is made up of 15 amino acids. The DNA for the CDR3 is TGCAGCGTTGAAGGGACAGGGGGCGCCCCCTACGAGCAGTACTTC. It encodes CSVEGTGGAPYEQYF.

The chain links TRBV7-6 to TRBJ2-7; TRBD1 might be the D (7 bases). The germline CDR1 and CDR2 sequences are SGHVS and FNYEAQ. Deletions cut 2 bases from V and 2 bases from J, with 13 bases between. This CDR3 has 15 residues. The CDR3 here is CASSLFQGGAYEQYF. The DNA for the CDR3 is TGTGCCAGCAGCTTATTTCAGGGGGGCGCCTACGAGCAGTACTTC.

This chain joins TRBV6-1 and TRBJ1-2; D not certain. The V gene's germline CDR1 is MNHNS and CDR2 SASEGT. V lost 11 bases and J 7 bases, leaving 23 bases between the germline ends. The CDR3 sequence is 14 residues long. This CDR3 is CACLPAGLGGGYTF. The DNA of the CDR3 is TGTGCCTGCCTCCCGGCAGGACTGGGTGGTGGCTACACCTTC.

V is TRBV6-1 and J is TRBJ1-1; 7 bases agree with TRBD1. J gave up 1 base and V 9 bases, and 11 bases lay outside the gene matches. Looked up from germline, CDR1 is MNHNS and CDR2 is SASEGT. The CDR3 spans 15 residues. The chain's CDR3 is CASTRQGYRNTEAFF. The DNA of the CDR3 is TGTGCCAGTACAAGACAGGGATACAGGAACACTGAAGCTTTCTTT.